The entry below gives a single T cell receptor beta chain sequence along with its context. This sample was taken from a study of T cell changes during pregnancy in multiple sclerosis. Method: immunoSEQ multiplex PCR; TCRdb's copy keeps in-frame clones and lacks some. The sample holds around 80,000 clones, approximately 93% seen once. V was cut by 5 bases and J by 4 bases, with 6 bases left in between. The CDR3 length is 11 residues. The germline gives CDR1 SNHLY, CDR2 FYNNEI. Material: peripheral blood, obtained in the second trimester of pregnancy. The sequence was collected from a female donor in good health, enrolled as a control in a pregnancy study. V is TRBV2 and J is TRBJ2-7; D ambiguous. The CDR3 is CASSSQYEQYF. The CDR3 bases are TGTGCCAGCAGTTCCCAGTACGAGCAGTACTTC.